A single sample gave rise to the 29 T cell receptor beta chains below, sequenced in a study of blood T cells in healthy people across ages. Using a J-beta primer mix together with a sample-barcoded 5' primer, a second PCR was run for roughly 7 to 11 cycles. Using its own MiXCR run on the 5' RACE reads, TCRdb lists one record per CDR3 protein. This table has around 1,000,000 distinct CDR3 sequences, approximately 26% appearing once. A further study also used this sample, focusing on T cells of mothers and their children.

Sequenced material: blood. Receptors were obtained from a girl aged 2-10 years in good health.

This rearrangement joins TRBV7-2 to TRBJ2-5, with 8 positions matching TRBD2. Trimming removed 1 base from V and 11 bases from J; junction bases left unmatched: 9. Germline-derived CDR1 and CDR2 are SGHTA and FQGNSA. This CDR3 region has 14 residues. This CDR3 is CASSLDGGAVQQYF. For the CDR3, the DNA is TGTGCCAGCAGCTTAGACGGGGGGGCTGTCCAGCAGTACTTC.

The chain employs TRBV6-2 or TRBV6-3 and TRBJ1-1, with a tentative D call TRBD1 (5 bases). Germline values: CDR1 MNHEY, CDR2 SVGEGT. The germline V and J ends were trimmed by 0 bases and 4 bases, with 18 bases remaining between them. The length of the CDR3 is 17 residues. The CDR3 region has the DNA TGTGCCAGCAGTTACTCGCGGGGAGCAGGGTTGTTCACTGAAGCTTTCTTT. Amino acids: CASSYSRGAGLFTEAFF.

Turning to this clonotype: One end of the junction is discordant with germline, which a read error may explain. The chain joins TRBV28 to TRBJ2-7; no clear D. Germline assignment: CDR1 MDHEN and CDR2 SYDVKM. The CDR3 contains 16 residues. The CDR3, as DNA: TGCGCCAGCAGTCCCCACCAAACCTCTCTTGCCTACGAGCAGTACTTC. Residues: CASSPHQTSLAYEQYF. Full variable domain (outside the CDR3, taken from reference TRBV28 and TRBJ2-7): DVKVTQSSRYLVKRTGEKVFLECVQDMDHENMFWYRQDPGLGLRLIYFSYDVKMKEKGDIPEGYSVSREKKERFSLILESASTNQTSMYLCASSPHQTSLAYEQYFGPGTRLTVT.

This clonotype was seen a few times. The CDR3 DNA reads as TGCAGCGTGGGGGACAGGGAATGGGAGCAGTTCTTC. This translates into CSVGDREWEQFF. The rearrangement links TRBV29-1 to TRBJ2-5; 9 bases fit TRBD1. The better agreement between TRBJ2-1 and the DNA end casts doubt on the J call. Germline CDR1 and CDR2: SQVTM and ANQGSEA. The CDR3 spans 12 residues.

J is TRBJ2-7 and V is TRBV14; TRBD2 matches at 14 bases. V was pared by 2 bases and J by 4 bases, with 16 bases of the junction left unmatched. The CDR3 length is 20 residues. Per germline, CDR1 SGHDN and CDR2 FVKESK. The CDR3 reads CASSQPIGTSGREIAYEQYF. In DNA, the CDR3 is TGTGCCAGCAGCCAACCGATCGGGACTAGCGGGAGAGAGATAGCGTACGAGCAGTACTTC.

The J gene is TRBJ1-3, the V gene TRBV6-1; D is possibly TRBD1 (5 bases). CDR1 is MNHNS, CDR2 SASEGT, per germline. CDR3 length: 16 amino acids. Deletions cut 1 base from V and 3 bases from J, with 13 bases between. The CDR3 here is CASSEGGGVGGNTIYF. In DNA form, the CDR3 reads TGTGCCAGCAGTGAAGGCGGGGGGGTCGGTGGAAACACCATATATTTT.

This clonotype was detected only a few times. The rearrangement joins TRBV4-1 to TRBJ1-1; D is unclear. The CDR3 length is 12 residues. The ends were cut back, 2 bases at V and 5 bases at J, with 6 bases in the middle. CDR1 MGHRA and CDR2 YSYEKL come from the germline V gene. CDR3 sequence: CASSQIGTEAFF. In DNA, the CDR3 is TGCGCCAGCAGCCAAATTGGAACTGAAGCTTTCTTT.

Concerning this clonotype itself: The junction departs from germline at one end; a sequencing error may be responsible. The V call is TRBV15, the J call TRBJ1-3; D is possibly TRBD1 (5 bases). Looked up from germline, CDR1 is LNHNV and CDR2 is YYDKDF (reference sequence). This CDR3 contains 15 residues. CDR3 bases: TGTGCCACCAGCAGAGGCGGGACGGCTGGAAACACCACATATTTT. It translates to CATSRGGTAGNTTYF.

DNA for the CDR3: TGTGCCAGCAGTGACCGGACAGGGGAAGAGACCCAGTACTTC. Protein: CASSDRTGEETQYF. The chain employs TRBV12-3 or TRBV12-4 and TRBJ2-5; 9 nucleotides align to TRBD1. V lost 5 bases and J lost 3; bases outside the gene matches: 4. The CDR3 has 14 residues.

This clonotype appeared once. V usage is TRBV29-1 and J usage is TRBJ2-2; tentative D call: TRBD2 (8 bases). The CDR3 length is 15 residues. V shed 7 bases and J shed 5 bases, with 20 bases lying between them. Germline values: CDR1 SQVTM, CDR2 ANQGSEA. CDR3 loop: CSGTDRASGTGELFF. The CDR3, as DNA: TGCAGCGGGACAGACAGGGCTAGCGGGACCGGGGAGCTGTTTTTT.

CDR3 bases: TGCGCCAGCAGCCAAGGACCAGGGGCGCAAGATACGCAGTATTTT. Its translation: CASSQGPGAQDTQYF. The rearrangement joins TRBV4-3 to TRBJ2-3; TRBD1 might be the D (6 bases). The CDR3 extends over 15 amino acids. Germline-derived CDR1 and CDR2 are LGHNA and YSLEER. V lost 1 base, J lost 5 bases, and 13 bases lay in between.

The V call is TRBV6-2 or TRBV6-3, the J call TRBJ1-1; D may be TRBD1 (5 bases). Trimming cost V 5 bases and J 11 bases, with 15 bases left between them. CDR3 size: 12 residues. Germline CDR1 MNHEY, CDR2 SVGEGT. The DNA for the CDR3 is TGTGCCAGCAGTATCCGTCAGGGTAAGGCTTTCTTT. Encoded protein: CASSIRQGKAFF.

V and J are TRBV5-1 and TRBJ1-1; 8 bases match TRBD1. J gave up 5 bases and V 3 bases, and 9 bases lay outside the gene matches. Germline V gene sequence: CDR1 SGHRS, CDR2 YFSETQ. CDR3 length equals 15 residues. CDR3 region: CASSSTDRVTTEAFF. The DNA of the CDR3 is TGCGCCAGCAGCTCGACGGACAGGGTCACGACTGAAGCTTTCTTT.

This clonotype has just a few counts. Written as DNA, the CDR3 is TGTGCCAGCAGTTACGGGGTGGGAAACATTCAGTACTTC. Amino acid sequence: CASSYGVGNIQYF. The chain employs TRBV6-2 or TRBV6-3 and TRBJ2-4; D not resolved. The CDR3 runs 13 residues. Germline assignment: CDR1 MNHEY and CDR2 SVGEGT. The V and J ends lost 2 bases and 6 bases respectively, with 8 bases between them.

This clonotype has only a few counts. The chain employs TRBV24-1 and TRBJ2-2; tentative D call: TRBD2 (5 bases). V dropped 2 bases and J dropped 7 bases, with 19 bases sitting between them. CDR1 is KGHDR, CDR2 SFDVKD, per germline. The CDR3 loop spans 17 amino acids. This chain's CDR3 is CATSDSDYSMGVGELFF. Written as DNA, the CDR3 is TGTGCCACCAGTGATTCTGATTACAGCATGGGAGTCGGGGAGCTGTTTTTT.

In this sample, this clonotype turned up a few times. The V and J genes are TRBV7-8 and TRBJ2-3, with D uncertain. The CDR3 contains 12 residues. Germline lookup yields CDR1 SGHVS and CDR2 FQNEAQ. Trimming took off 5 bases at V and 6 bases at J, with 9 bases between the two ends. CDR3 sequence (DNA): TGTGCCAGCAGCACCGATCCGGATACGCAGTATTTT. Protein sequence: CASSTDPDTQYF.

The chain is built from TRBV12-3 or TRBV12-4 and TRBJ2-5; D remains unclear. The tail of the sequence fits TRBJ2-7 better, so the J call may be wrong. The CDR3 is made up of 13 amino acids. The CDR3 region has the DNA TGTGCCAGCAGTCCTTTGGGCCACTACGAGCAGTACTTC. Translation: CASSPLGHYEQYF.

The J gene is TRBJ1-1, the V gene TRBV20-1; 7 nucleotides agree with TRBD1. This CDR3 comprises 17 residues. CDR1 and CDR2 (germline): DFQATT, SNEGSKA (reference sequence). With V trimmed by 6 bases and J by 1 base, 17 bases remained unmatched. CDR3 loop: CSALTGTEPTANTEAFF. The CDR3 DNA reads as TGCAGTGCCTTAACCGGGACAGAGCCAACTGCGAACACTGAAGCTTTCTTT.

This chain uses TRBV7-2 with TRBJ2-3; 7 bases are shared with TRBD2. CDR1 SGHTA and CDR2 FQGNSA come from the germline V gene. The CDR3 extends over 16 amino acids. V was pared by 2 bases and J by 5 bases, with 10 bases of the junction left unmatched. CDR3 nucleotides: TGTGCCAGCAGCTTATGGGGGGAGGGCCGAATAGATACGCAGTATTTT. Its protein product is CASSLWGEGRIDTQYF.

The V gene is TRBV4-1, the J gene TRBJ1-2, with D maybe TRBD1 (5 bases). The CDR3 runs to 14 residues. Germline V CDR1 and CDR2: MGHRA, YSYEKL. Trimming removed 0 bases at V and 8 bases at J, with 13 bases between. CDR3 coding DNA: TGCGCCAGCAGCCAAGAGGGGGACCCGGGAGGCTACACCTTC. Protein sequence: CASSQEGDPGGYTF.

This clonotype was observed a few times. The V call is TRBV7-8, the J call TRBJ1-4, with D maybe TRBD1 (5 bases). This CDR3 is built from 16 residues. The germline CDR1 and CDR2 sequences are SGHVS and FQNEAQ. Trimming removed 1 base from V and 6 bases from J, with 15 bases in between. CDR3 in DNA: TGTGCCAGCAGCTTAGGAGACGGGGGGGATTATGAAAAACTGTTTTTT. This translates into CASSLGDGGDYEKLFF.

A few counts support this clonotype. The chain is built from TRBV4-2 and TRBJ2-1; TRBD2 matches 7 bases. V lost 1 base, J lost 1 base, and 7 bases stayed unmatched. Germline assignment: CDR1 LGHNA and CDR2 YNFKEQ. CDR3 size: 17 residues. DNA for the CDR3: TGTGCCAGCAGCCAAGCGCTCCTAGCGGTTTCCTACAATGAGCAGTTCTTC. Translation: CASSQALLAVSYNEQFF.

The V gene is TRBV4-1, the J gene TRBJ2-7; tentatively, D is TRBD1 (5 bases). TRBJ2-5 matches the DNA end more closely, so the J call is doubtful. The CDR3 covers 13 residues. The germline V gene has CDR1 MGHRA and CDR2 YSYEKL. The CDR3 region has the DNA TGCGCCAGCAGCCGACATGATACAGGGACCCAGTACTTC. Its translation is CASSRHDTGTQYF.

The chain joins TRBV7-2 to TRBJ2-5; possible D gene TRBD2, 5 bases. The DNA end is a closer match to TRBJ2-7, so the J assignment may be wrong. There are 14 residues in the CDR3. From germline, CDR1 is SGHTA and CDR2 FQGNSA. DNA of the CDR3: TGTGCCAGCAGCTTCGGTAGCGACTCCTACGAGCAGTACTTC. This gives the protein CASSFGSDSYEQYF.

The V and J genes are TRBV4-2 and TRBJ1-1; TRBD1 is a possible D gene (5 bases). Germline V gene lookup returns CDR1 LGHNA and CDR2 YNFKEQ. CDR3 size: 13 residues. Trimming took off 3 bases at V and 4 bases at J, with 9 bases between the two ends. Written as DNA, the CDR3 is TGTGCCAGCAGCCAGGCAGGGTTCACTGAAGCTTTCTTT. Its translation is CASSQAGFTEAFF.

For this clonotype: A read error may produce the germline difference seen at one junction end. The J gene is TRBJ1-2, the V gene TRBV4-3; 8 bases fit TRBD1. Germline V gene sequence: CDR1 LGHNA, CDR2 YSLEER. There are 15 residues in the CDR3. CDR3: CVSSQDRQGIPGYTF. The CDR3, as DNA: TGCGTCAGCAGCCAAGACAGACAGGGGATTCCTGGCTACACCTTC.

The J gene is TRBJ1-3, the V gene TRBV10-3, with 8 bases matching TRBD1. Germline CDR1 is ENHRY and CDR2 is SYGVKD. This CDR3 spans 14 amino acids. Trimming took 8 bases from V and 3 from J; bases not matched to a gene: 6. The DNA of the CDR3 is TGTGCCATCGCTGACAGGGGTGGTGGAAACACCATATATTTT. This encodes CAIADRGGGNTIYF.

The gene calls are TRBV10-3 and TRBJ1-4; D gene unclear. This CDR3 comprises 13 residues. The germline gives CDR1 ENHRY, CDR2 SYGVKD. Deletions cut 11 bases from V and 6 bases from J, with 16 bases between. The CDR3 DNA reads TGTGCCTTACGGCCTTCGTGGGATGAAAAACTGTTTTTT. Protein sequence: CALRPSWDEKLFF.

This clonotype was counted only a few times. V gene TRBV29-1 combines with J gene TRBJ2-1, with D unclear. This CDR3 has 13 amino acids. Germline assignment: CDR1 SQVTM and CDR2 ANQGSEA. Trimming shortened V by 5 bases and J by 5 bases, and 13 bases separated the two germline ends. For the CDR3, the DNA is TGCAGCGTTAGGTTTGTCGTCAACAATGAGCAGTTCTTC. Its translation is CSVRFVVNNEQFF.